Listed below are T cell receptor beta chains from one sample, sequenced in a study of vaccination effects on CD4 cells after COVID-19. No antigen has been assigned to these receptors. Clones were sequenced by immunoSEQ multiplex PCR, and TCRdb holds only the in-frame ones, with some missing. The sample consists of fewer than 25,000 clones, approximately 77% of them appearing once. The sequences come from CD4+ T cells from PBMCs cultured with HCoV-NL63 spike peptides, collected after COVID-19 vaccination. These receptors were taken from a human donor who received a COVID-19 vaccine. Both conserved end residues are part of each CDR3. A D gene is named only where the DNA matches it firmly. Rows may omit the clone size; those that give it use once, few, many or a size class.

size: -; D: -; J: TRBJ2-7; V: TRBV6-2/TRBV6-3; CDR3: CASSYSPLSYEQYF; DNA: TGTGCCAGCAGTTACTCGCCCCTCTCCTACGAGCAGTACTTC
size: once; D: TRBD2; J: TRBJ2-3; V: TRBV10-3; CDR3: CAIKAGVTTDTQYF; DNA: TGTGCCATAAAAGCGGGGGTAACCACAGATACGCAGTATTTT
size: -; D: -; J: TRBJ1-2; V: TRBV19; CDR3: CASSVNYGYTF; DNA: TGTGCCAGTAGTGTTAACTATGGCTACACCTTC
size: -; D: TRBD2; J: TRBJ2-1; V: TRBV6-1; CDR3: CASSEIGGGSYNEQFF; DNA: TGTGCCAGCAGTGAAATCGGCGGGGGCTCCTACAATGAGCAGTTCTTC
size: -; D: -; J: TRBJ2-3; V: TRBV6-4; CDR3: CASSVEGFSDTQYF; DNA: TGTGCCAGCAGTGTGGAAGGATTTTCAGATACGCAGTATTTT
size: -; D: TRBD1; J: TRBJ2-7; V: TRBV6-5; CDR3: CASSRDRISYEQYF; DNA: TGTGCCAGCAGTAGGGACAGAATCTCCTACGAGCAGTACTTC
size: once; D: TRBD2; J: TRBJ2-7; V: TRBV6-5; CDR3: CASSYSLAGSYEQYF; DNA: TGTGCCAGCAGTTACTCGCTAGCGGGATCCTACGAGCAGTACTTC
size: -; D: TRBD1; J: TRBJ1-5; V: TRBV9; CDR3: CASSVRGDQPQHF; DNA: TGTGCCAGCAGCGTCAGGGGGGATCAGCCCCAGCATTTT
size: -; D: -; J: TRBJ1-5; V: TRBV10-2; CDR3: CASSDHIGNQPQHF; DNA: TGCGCCAGCAGTGACCACATTGGCAATCAGCCCCAGCATTTT
size: medium-sized; D: -; J: TRBJ1-3; V: TRBV5-1; CDR3: CASSLASRFSGNTIYF; DNA: TGCGCCAGCAGCTTGGCATCCCGGTTTTCTGGAAACACCATATATTTT
size: -; D: -; J: TRBJ1-2; V: TRBV7-8; CDR3: CASSLASREVYGYTF; DNA: TGTGCCAGCAGCTTAGCGTCCAGGGAGGTCTATGGCTACACCTTC
size: once; D: -; J: TRBJ1-2; V: TRBV6-6; CDR3: CASSFLDHNYGYTF; DNA: TGTGCCAGCAGTTTCCTAGACCATAACTATGGCTACACCTTC
size: -; D: -; J: TRBJ2-7; V: TRBV6-2/TRBV6-3; CDR3: CASSYQGREQYF; DNA: TGTGCCAGCAGTTATCAGGGTCGCGAGCAGTACTTC
size: -; D: TRBD1; J: TRBJ1-6; V: TRBV28; CDR3: CASGGQANSPLHF; DNA: TGTGCCAGCGGGGGACAGGCTAATTCACCCCTCCACTTT
size: -; D: -; J: TRBJ2-1; V: TRBV4-1; CDR3: CASRPPGRDRDNEQFF; DNA: TGCGCCAGCAGACCACCTGGGCGGGACAGAGACAATGAGCAGTTCTTC
size: -; D: TRBD2; J: TRBJ2-3; V: TRBV6-4; CDR3: CASSDSSGGADTQYF; DNA: TGTGCCAGCAGTGACTCTAGCGGGGGGGCAGATACGCAGTATTTT
size: -; D: -; J: TRBJ1-4; V: TRBV19; CDR3: CASSIGIGEKLFF; DNA: TGTGCCAGTAGTATCGGGATAGGGGAAAAACTGTTTTTT
size: once; D: -; J: TRBJ1-4; V: TRBV6-1; CDR3: CASSARTATNEKLFF; DNA: TGTGCCAGCAGTGCTCGGACAGCAACTAATGAAAAACTGTTTTTT
size: -; D: -; J: TRBJ2-2; V: TRBV24-1; CDR3: CATSSAGTGELFF; DNA: TGTGCCACCAGTTCGGCGGGAACCGGGGAGCTGTTTTTT
size: -; D: -; J: TRBJ1-4; V: TRBV6-1; CDR3: CASSYRGVKLFF; DNA: TGTGCCAGCAGTTATCGGGGGGTGAAACTGTTTTTT
size: few; D: -; J: TRBJ1-6; V: TRBV7-9; CDR3: CASSLEGGSSPLHF; DNA: TGTGCCAGCAGCTTAGAGGGAGGTTCTTCACCCCTCCACTTT
size: few; D: -; J: TRBJ2-4; V: TRBV14; CDR3: CASGSGGNIQYF; DNA: TGTGCCAGCGGATCCGGCGGAAACATTCAGTACTTC
size: -; D: -; J: TRBJ1-2; V: TRBV12-3/TRBV12-4; CDR3: CASSERRGGYTF; DNA: TGTGCCAGCAGTGAACGCAGAGGAGGCTACACCTTC
size: few; D: -; J: TRBJ2-3; V: TRBV12-5; CDR3: CASGLGREEATQYF; DNA: TGTGCTAGTGGTTTGGGGCGGGAAGAGGCTACGCAGTATTTT
size: few; D: -; J: TRBJ2-3; V: TRBV6-4; CDR3: CASSSGSTDTQYF; DNA: TGTGCCAGCAGCAGCGGGAGCACAGATACGCAGTATTTT
size: few; D: TRBD1; J: TRBJ1-1; V: TRBV4-2; CDR3: CASSPYPGQGRPLNTEAFF; DNA: TGTGCCAGCAGCCCTTATCCGGGACAGGGTAGGCCCTTGAACACTGAAGCTTTCTTT
size: -; D: TRBD2; J: TRBJ2-7; V: TRBV5-1; CDR3: CASSLVAGAYEQYF; DNA: TGCGCCAGCAGCTTGGTTGCGGGAGCCTACGAGCAGTACTTC
size: medium-sized; D: TRBD1; J: TRBJ2-2; V: TRBV29-1; CDR3: CSVLTGFPTGELFF; DNA: TGCAGCGTCCTGACAGGGTTCCCCACCGGGGAGCTGTTTTTT
size: -; D: -; J: TRBJ1-3; V: TRBV5-1; CDR3: CASSLAPGSANTIYF; DNA: TGCGCCAGCAGCTTGGCGCCAGGGAGCGCAAACACCATATATTTT
size: few; D: -; J: TRBJ1-1; V: TRBV12-3/TRBV12-4; CDR3: CASSAITEAFF; DNA: TGTGCCAGCAGTGCTATCACTGAAGCTTTCTTT
size: -; D: TRBD2; J: TRBJ2-1; V: TRBV7-9; CDR3: CASSLAGVSGGAGEQFF; DNA: TGTGCCAGCAGCTTAGCGGGTGTTAGCGGGGGGGCCGGTGAGCAGTTCTTC
size: once; D: TRBD2; J: TRBJ2-7; V: TRBV2; CDR3: CASSDGGTSGGYEQYF; DNA: TGTGCCAGCAGTGATGGGGGGACTAGCGGGGGTTACGAGCAGTACTTC
size: -; D: TRBD2; J: TRBJ2-3; V: TRBV6-5; CDR3: CASRTSGTDTQYF; DNA: TGTGCCAGCAGGACTAGCGGGACAGATACGCAGTATTTT
size: -; D: -; J: TRBJ2-1; V: TRBV29-1; CDR3: CSVGGSSYNEQFF; DNA: TGCAGCGTCGGAGGGAGCTCCTACAATGAGCAGTTCTTC
size: few; D: -; J: TRBJ2-1; V: TRBV3-1/TRBV3-2; CDR3: CASSQDFRGPYNEQFF; DNA: TGTGCCAGCAGCCAAGATTTCCGTGGACCTTACAATGAGCAGTTCTTC
size: few; D: -; J: TRBJ2-7; V: TRBV5-4; CDR3: CASSLGQGPSSF; DNA: TGTGCCAGCAGCTTGGGTCAGGGGCCCTCATCCTTC
size: -; D: TRBD1; J: TRBJ2-7; V: TRBV7-2; CDR3: CASSATGIGEQYF; DNA: TGTGCCAGCAGCGCGACAGGGATTGGCGAGCAGTACTTC
size: -; D: TRBD2; J: TRBJ2-5; V: TRBV5-1; CDR3: CASSLHSGGVQETQYF; DNA: TGCGCCAGCAGCTTGCATAGCGGGGGGGTTCAAGAGACCCAGTACTTC
size: few; D: -; J: TRBJ2-3; V: TRBV12-5; CDR3: CASGAGARTDTQYF; DNA: TGTGCTAGTGGGGCAGGGGCTAGGACAGATACGCAGTATTTT
size: -; D: -; J: TRBJ1-3; V: TRBV11-2; CDR3: CASRKLSGNTIYF; DNA: TGTGCCAGCCGCAAACTCTCTGGAAACACCATATATTTT
size: -; D: -; J: TRBJ1-1; V: TRBV29-1; CDR3: CSVALGGPTEAFF; DNA: TGCAGCGTCGCCCTGGGGGGGCCTACTGAAGCTTTCTTT
size: -; D: -; J: TRBJ2-3; V: TRBV19; CDR3: CASRRSRGADTQYF; DNA: TGTGCCAGTAGACGTAGCCGAGGGGCAGATACGCAGTATTTT
size: -; D: TRBD1; J: TRBJ2-3; V: TRBV25-1; CDR3: CASSEGTGGWDTQYF; DNA: TGTGCCAGCAGTGAGGGGACAGGGGGGTGGGACACGCAGTATTTT
size: -; D: -; J: TRBJ2-7; V: TRBV6-5; CDR3: CASTRQGLTYEQYF; DNA: TGTGCCAGCACCCGGCAGGGGTTAACCTACGAGCAGTACTTC
size: -; D: -; J: TRBJ1-3; V: TRBV19; CDR3: CASSIGTVSGNTIYF; DNA: TGTGCCAGTAGTATAGGGACAGTCTCTGGAAACACCATATATTTT
size: -; D: -; J: TRBJ1-6; V: TRBV30; CDR3: CAWGKTGWNSPLHF; DNA: TGTGCCTGGGGGAAAACAGGGTGGAATTCACCCCTCCACTTT